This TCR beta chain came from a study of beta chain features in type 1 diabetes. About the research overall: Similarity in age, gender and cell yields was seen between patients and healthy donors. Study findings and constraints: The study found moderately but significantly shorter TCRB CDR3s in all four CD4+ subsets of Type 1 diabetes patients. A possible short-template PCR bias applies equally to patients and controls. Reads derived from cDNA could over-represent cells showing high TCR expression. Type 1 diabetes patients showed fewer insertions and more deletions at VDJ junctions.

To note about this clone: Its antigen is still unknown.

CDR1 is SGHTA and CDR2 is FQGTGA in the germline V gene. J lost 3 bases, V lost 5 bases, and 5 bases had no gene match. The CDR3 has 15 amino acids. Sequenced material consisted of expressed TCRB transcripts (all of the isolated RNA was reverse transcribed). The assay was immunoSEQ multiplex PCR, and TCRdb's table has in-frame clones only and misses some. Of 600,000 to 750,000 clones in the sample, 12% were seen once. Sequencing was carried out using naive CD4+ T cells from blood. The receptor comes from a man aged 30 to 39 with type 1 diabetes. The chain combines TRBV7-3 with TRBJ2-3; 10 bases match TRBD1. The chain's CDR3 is CASSTRTGGTDTQYF. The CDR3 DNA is TGTGCCAGCAGCACTCGGACAGGGGGTACAGATACGCAGTATTTT.